The clone carrying this TCR beta chain was seen a single time. As yet, its antigen is unknown. This CDR3 has 14 amino acids. Germline assignment: CDR1 SNHLY and CDR2 FYNNEI. Trimming took off 2 bases at V and 4 bases at J, with 8 bases between the two ends. The table came from immunoSEQ multiplex PCR; TCRdb's copy has only in-frame clones and leaves some out. The sample contains approximately 58,000 clones, roughly 89% of which appear only once. The data derive from a study of graft-versus-host responses after intestinal transplantation. Study-level background: Each of the recipients got a multivisceral, liver-intestinal, or isolated intestinal transplant. Study outcomes and limitations: Maximum circulating GvH clone levels tracked with early post-transplant HvG decreases.

This sample comprised PBMCs, obtained 26 days after transplant. The chain uses TRBV2 and TRBJ2-2, with D possibly TRBD1 on 5 matching bases. The TCR originated in a human patient who received an intestinal transplant, so some T cells may come from the graft donor. Written as DNA, the CDR3 is TGTGCCAGCAGTGAAAGGGGCTTCACCGGGGAGCTGTTTTTT. Encoded protein: CASSERGFTGELFF.